What follows are 17 T cell receptor beta chains derived from one specimen sequenced in a study of cytomegalovirus exposure and HLA in healthy donors. PCR used 60 Vbeta primers and 13 Jbeta primers. Repertoires were generated with immunoSEQ multiplex PCR, while TCRdb's copy carries only in-frame clones and drops some. The sample lists about 120,000 clones, 80% to 85% seen once, with 3.9% in the top ten. Sequencing was done on a sample of PBMCs. The receptors come from a woman aged 30 to 39 in good health and CMV-seronegative.

V and J are TRBV6-1 and TRBJ2-7; D possibly corresponds to TRBD2 (7 bases). The CDR3 covers 14 residues. Germline CDR1 reads MNHNS; CDR2 reads SASEGT. The ends were cut back, 6 bases at V and 5 bases at J, with 17 bases in the middle. CDR3 in DNA: TGTGCCAGCAGGCCCTTAGGGGGGGACCACGAGCAGTACTTC. Translated, it gives CASRPLGGDHEQYF.

This clone has just one count. The chain couples TRBV4-2 to TRBJ2-7, with D perhaps matching TRBD2 (6 bases). The CDR3 totals 14 residues. V was shortened by 5 bases and J by 1 base, with 12 bases between the two germline ends. Germline loops: CDR1 LGHNA, CDR2 YNFKEQ. In DNA form, the CDR3 reads TGTGCCAGCAGCGTGGAGCGGGTGTCCTACGAGCAGTACTTC. Its protein product is CASSVERVSYEQYF.

The chain joins TRBV27 to TRBJ1-5; 7 bases match TRBD1. V was clipped by 6 bases and J by 6 bases; unmatched bases: 8. The CDR3 covers 14 residues. Germline CDR1 and CDR2: MNHEY and SMNVEV (reference sequence). CDR3 DNA sequence: TGTGCCAGCAGACCAGGGGGATCGGGTCAGCCCCAGCATTTT. Translation gives CASRPGGSGQPQHF.

Comments on this clone: The sample contains more than one DNA sequence encoding this CDR3. For the CDR3, the DNA is TGTGCCAGCAGCTTATGGGCGGGAGCTTACAATGAGCAGTTCTTC. Amino acids: CASSLWAGAYNEQFF. This rearrangement joins TRBV5-4 to TRBJ2-1; 7 nucleotides align to TRBD2. The CDR3 loop spans 15 amino acids. The J segment lost 4 bases and the V segment lost 2 bases, leaving 6 bases of the junction unmatched. Germline values: CDR1 SGHNT, CDR2 YYREEE (reference sequence). Using reference TRBV5-4 and TRBJ2-1 for the parts outside the CDR3, the full variable domain is ETGVTQSPTHLIKTRGQQVTLRCSSQSGHNTVSWYQQALGQGPQFIFQYYREEENGRGNFPPRFSGLQFPNYSSELNVNALELDDSALYLCASSLWAGAYNEQFFGPGTRLTVL.

The rearrangement uses TRBV7-2 and TRBJ2-7; 12 bases are a match to TRBD2. This CDR3 spans 13 amino acids. V lost 5 bases, J lost 7 bases, and 3 bases stayed unmatched. Germline values: CDR1 SGHTA, CDR2 FQGNSA. The CDR3 DNA sequence: TGTGCCAGCAGCCGACTAGCGGGAGAAGAGCAGTACTTC. Translated: CASSRLAGEEQYF.

In DNA form, the CDR3 reads TGTGCCAGCAGCCCCCGGGCCGGAGGGACTAGCGGGAGGGTAAGACTCTACGAGCAGTACTTC. The encoded protein is CASSPRAGGTSGRVRLYEQYF. V gene TRBV28 combines with J gene TRBJ2-7; TRBD2 aligns across 16 bases. This CDR3 is built from 21 residues. Losses at the gene ends were 6 bases for V and 3 bases for J; bases not matched to a gene: 20. The germline CDR1 and CDR2 sequences are MDHEN and SYDVKM. The whole variable domain, filled in from reference TRBV28 and TRBJ2-7, reads DVKVTQSSRYLVKRTGEKVFLECVQDMDHENMFWYRQDPGLGLRLIYFSYDVKMKEKGDIPEGYSVSREKKERFSLILESASTNQTSMYLCASSPRAGGTSGRVRLYEQYFGPGTRLTVT.

This clone was counted only a few times. The V and J genes are TRBV5-1 and TRBJ2-1, with 7 bases matching TRBD2. CDR3 length: 15 amino acids. J was trimmed by 0 bases and V by 3 bases; bases with no gene match: 3. Per germline, CDR1 SGHRS and CDR2 YFSETQ. The chain's CDR3 is CASSSSGNSYNEQFF. CDR3 nucleotides: TGCGCCAGCAGCTCTAGCGGAAACTCCTACAATGAGCAGTTCTTC.

In its sample, this clone was seen once. The V call is TRBV5-6, the J call TRBJ2-7, with 10 nucleotides matching TRBD2. The CDR3 spans 15 residues. The J segment lost 2 bases and the V segment lost 8 bases, leaving 10 bases of the junction unmatched. The germline gives CDR1 SGHDT, CDR2 YYEEEE. CDR3 residues: CASFLSGLAAYEQYF. As DNA, the CDR3 is TGTGCCAGTTTTCTTAGCGGACTAGCGGCCTACGAGCAGTACTTC.

V gene TRBV9 combines with J gene TRBJ2-5; 9 positions match TRBD1. V shed 0 bases, J shed 11 bases, and the junction held 11 bases outside the gene matches. CDR1 is SGDLS, CDR2 YYNGEE, per germline. CDR3 size: 15 residues. The CDR3 sequence is CASSVATGGYEEQYF. The CDR3 DNA sequence: TGTGCCAGCAGCGTAGCGACAGGGGGATATGAAGAGCAGTACTTC.

The chain employs TRBV18 and TRBJ2-3; D remains ambiguous. CDR3 size: 13 residues. Germline V gene data show CDR1 as KGHSH and CDR2 as LQKENI. Trimming took off 2 bases at V and 3 bases at J, with 6 bases between the two ends. The CDR3 protein is CASSPSLTDTQYF. CDR3 bases: TGTGCCAGCTCACCATCTCTGACAGATACGCAGTATTTT. The full variable domain, rest sourced from reference TRBV18 and TRBJ2-3, is NAGVMQNPRHLVRRRGQEARLRCSPMKGHSHVYWYRQLPEEGLKFMVYLQKENIIDESGMPKERFSAEFPKEGPSILRIQQVVRGDSAAYFCASSPSLTDTQYFGPGTRLTVL.

The gene calls are TRBV7-9 and TRBJ2-5; D perhaps matches TRBD2 (5 bases). The better agreement between TRBJ2-7 and the DNA end casts doubt on the J call. This CDR3 is 13 amino acids long. Germline V lookup: CDR1 SEHNR, CDR2 FQNEAQ (reference sequence). The CDR3 protein is CASTKAESYEQYF. CDR3 DNA sequence: TGTGCCAGCACCAAAGCGGAATCCTACGAGCAGTACTTC.

V is TRBV6-1 and J is TRBJ1-2; perhaps TRBD1 as D (6 bases). The length of the CDR3 is 15 residues. The germline V and J ends were trimmed by 1 base and 2 bases, with 11 bases remaining between them. The germline V gene has CDR1 MNHNS and CDR2 SASEGT. For the CDR3, the DNA is TGTGCCAGCAGTGAAGGCCCGGACAGCAACTATGGCTACACCTTC. As protein: CASSEGPDSNYGYTF.

The chain couples TRBV21-1 to TRBJ1-5; the D call in the table, TRBD1, was not verified against the DNA. TRBV21-1 is reported as a pseudogene. There are 15 residues in the CDR3. DNA of the CDR3: TGTGCCAGCAGCAAAGTGGGGACAGCTAATCAGCCCCAGCATTTT. Amino acids: CASSKVGTANQPQHF.

The rearrangement links TRBV4-1 to TRBJ2-7, with 8 bases matching TRBD1. The CDR3 sequence is 15 residues long. Germline CDR1 and CDR2: MGHRA and YSYEKL. V shed 4 bases, J shed 0 bases, and the junction held 5 bases outside the gene matches. This chain's CDR3 is CASSPQQGGSYEQYF. The CDR3 nucleotides are TGCGCCAGCAGCCCACAACAGGGGGGCTCCTACGAGCAGTACTTC.

V is TRBV7-9 and J is TRBJ2-5, with 11 bases fitting TRBD2. The J call is in doubt because the DNA end fits TRBJ2-7 better. The CDR3 length is 15 residues. Per germline, CDR1 SEHNR and CDR2 FQNEAQ (reference sequence). The DNA for the CDR3 is TGTGCCAGCAGCCCGACTAGCGGGGTTACCTACGAGCAGTACTTC. It translates to CASSPTSGVTYEQYF.

CDR3 in DNA: TGTGCCAGCAGCCCAGACAGGGGTGGTCTAGCGGGAGGGGGCAATGAGCAGTTCTTC. As protein: CASSPDRGGLAGGGNEQFF. The chain uses TRBV2 and TRBJ2-1, with 12 bases that match TRBD2. CDR3 length: 19 residues. Germline loops: CDR1 SNHLY, CDR2 FYNNEI. Trimming took 6 bases from V and 6 from J; bases not matched to a gene: 18.

The rearrangement links TRBV5-1 to TRBJ2-3, with D possibly TRBD2 on 5 matching bases. This CDR3 comprises 17 residues. The ends were cut back, 1 base at V and 0 bases at J, with 15 bases in the middle. The germline CDR1 and CDR2 sequences are SGHRS and YFSETQ. Here the CDR3 reads CASSLIGLATSTDTQYF. CDR3 nucleotides: TGCGCCAGCAGCTTGATTGGGCTAGCAACGAGCACAGATACGCAGTATTTT.